This entry is about one T cell receptor beta chain. V gave up 5 bases and J gave up 4 bases; unmatched junction bases: 4. The CDR3 has 14 residues. CDR1 is SGHAT and CDR2 is FQNNGV in the germline V gene. Recruitment covered roughly 24 US areas and drew participants whose ages spanned about 18 to 89 years. The data are from a study of blood T cell repertoires in COVID-19. Whole-study context: Samples of COVID-19 (acute and convalescent) were obtained from the United States, Italy and Spain.

The table came from immunoSEQ multiplex PCR; TCRdb's copy has only in-frame clones and leaves some out. Of some 300,000 clones listed, 89% are singletons. The clonotype comes from a middle-aged woman who had recovered from COVID-19. The sequenced sample consisted of PBMCs or T cells enriched from blood (not recorded which). The chain links TRBV11-2 to TRBJ2-5; 10 bases are shared with TRBD1. DNA for the CDR3: TGTGCCAGCAGCACCCGGGACAGGGGAGAGACCCAGTACTTC. Protein sequence: CASSTRDRGETQYF.